The text below deals with one T cell receptor (beta chain). Original processing notes: Amplified reference gene primers provided the basis for estimating nucleated cell counts. Measured with immunoSEQ multiplex PCR; TCRdb has only the in-frame clones, and not every one. V and J calls and clone size follow that table, whereas D and trimming were derived from the DNA. The sample yields 60,000 or so clones, 82% seen once. The CDR3 totals 18 residues. Trimming removed 4 bases from V and 0 bases from J; junction bases left unmatched: 12. In germline, CDR1 is SNHLY, CDR2 FYNNEI. The data were taken from a study of blood T cell repertoires in COVID-19. Study overall: Italy, Spain and the United States were the sources of the convalescent and acute COVID-19 samples. The analysed material was cDNA or gDNA that came from T cells, B-cell-depleted T cells, or PBMCs.

This receptor was taken from a human donor in a cohort sampled during active COVID-19. Sequencing was performed on peripheral blood. V is TRBV2 and J is TRBJ2-3; 8 bases match TRBD1. The CDR3 is CASSALGQGLSSTDTQYF. CDR3 DNA: TGTGCCAGCAGTGCGCTTGGACAGGGCTTATCTAGCACAGATACGCAGTATTTT.